This T cell receptor beta chain was obtained from a study of blood T cell repertoires in COVID-19. As for the study in general: COVID-19 samples, acute and convalescent, were from the United States, Italy and Spain. Nucleic acid was either cDNA or gDNA, and it came from T cells, B-cell-depleted T cells, or PBMCs.

Per the original data handling: Estimates of nucleated cell counts were drawn from the amplification of reference gene primers. TCRdb's copy holds only in-frame clones and misses some; the assay was immunoSEQ multiplex PCR. V and J calls and clone size are as listed in that table; D and trimming were resolved from the DNA. The data show about 150,000 clones, around 80% seen once. The CDR3 has 17 amino acids. V was pared by 5 bases and J by 4 bases, with 14 bases of the junction left unmatched. CDR1 and CDR2 (germline): SGHAT, FQNNGV. The J gene is TRBJ2-3, the V gene TRBV11-2; 8 nucleotides agree with TRBD1. Sequencing input: peripheral blood. This TCR was sampled from a human donor with acute or convalescent COVID-19. The donor label of this sample is uncertain. CDR3 sequence reads: CASSEVGNRGFADTQYF. The DNA of the CDR3 is TGTGCCAGCAGCGAAGTCGGGAACAGGGGGTTTGCAGATACGCAGTATTTT.